This TCR beta chain was identified during a study of T cells in Graves' hyperthyroidism and ophthalmopathy (dated by TCRdb to the late 2010s). With regard to the full study: Peripheral blood samples were taken at the time of initial diagnosis, prior to any treatment. The paper describes TCR Vbeta CDR3 sequencing of about 140 peripheral blood samples, made up of some 42 ophthalmopathy patients, over 70 hyperthyroidism patients and roughly 17 progressor patients. Following sampling, methimazole starting at 30 mg daily was given to hyperthyroidism patients, and high-dose intravenous methylprednisolone was given to ophthalmopathy patients. The approximately 98 discovery patients were randomly divided into training and test sets at a 7:3 ratio. An independent validation cohort of about 20 hyperthyroidism patients and approximately 17 patients who later progressed to ophthalmopathy tested prospective prediction of ophthalmopathy. The study also compared thyroid tissue and blood T-cell repertoires from more than five Graves' hyperthyroidism patients. To identify TCR V-J signatures that set the groups apart, the researchers used a discovery cohort of about a hundred patients, made up of under 45 with Graves' ophthalmopathy and about 55 with stable Graves' hyperthyroidism. What the work shows at the level of the full study, not this receptor alone: During validation, the model predicted progression to ophthalmopathy a median of around 6 months ahead of onset, with around 71% sensitivity and more than 72% specificity. No statistical method was used to fix the sample size in advance, and group allocation was not hidden from the investigators. Most expanded thyroid clonotypes (frequency above 0.001) were also detected in blood, a finding suggesting that blood repertoires may reflect thyroid immune responses. In cross-validation, a model built on a 13 V-J signature told ophthalmopathy apart from stable hyperthyroidism with 85% to 90% sensitivity and about 81% specificity, and in testing the same model reached 80%/75%.

TCR beta CDR3 regions were amplified from RNA transcripts. The first round of RT-PCR for the TCR CDR3 was performed with the HTBI primer set and the Qiagen OneStep RT-PCR kit. A second multiplex PCR round built the libraries, followed by size selection and purification. The libraries were sequenced on an Illumina HiSeq2000 using paired-end 100 bp reads. The study's own analysis went as follows. Raw data were processed with SOAPnuke, discarding reads with adapters, uncalled bases, mean Phred below 15, or no exact constant-primer or identifier match. High-quality paired reads were merged with COPE v1.2.5, and unique nucleotide sequences were defined as clonotypes. MiTCR v1.1 was used to align the clonotypes against IMGT TRBV, TRBD and TRBJ reference segments. The analysis was restricted to V-J combinations with a frequency above 0.0001, which together covered just over 99% of the repertoires. A TCS score was defined as the ratio between F50 (clonal expansion) and ExV (chaos), using BLOSUM62-based TCRdist between CDR3 peptides within each V-J. Welch's t-statistics and random forest reduced some 510 V-J features to 13, which were used in a naive Bayes classifier (R e1071). Starting from the raw public reads, TCRdb applied fastp trimming at Q25, assembled clones with MiXCR and retained in-frame beta chains. Each entry merges the rows of one CDR3 protein and shows their most common DNA and genes. The V and J calls were determined by TCRdb, not by the authors. For this sample the table gives 200,000 to 250,000 distinct CDR3 sequences, of which 24% were detected only once. The ten most abundant clones make up approximately 35% of the sample.

CDR1 and CDR2, per the germline V gene, are MDHEN and SYDVKM. The CDR3 starts with the cysteine, ends with the phenylalanine, and has 16 residues. Just CDR3 DNA is preserved here, 48 bases in frame from base 1. V and J are trimmed by 6 bases and 7 bases, and the gene matches miss 14 bases of the junction. At least ten counts were recorded for this clonotype. Its antigen target is currently unknown. No quality values exist for individual bases; no much larger clone is one base distant. Ophthalmopathy patients had moderately to severely active disease, Clinical Activity Score of at least 3, NOSPECS grade of at least 4, and duration under 3 months. Any patient with an uncontrolled infection, another autoimmune disease, pregnancy or lactation was excluded. Clinical symptoms, serum thyroxine and TRAb, thyroid ultrasound, and orbital computed tomography formed the basis for the diagnoses. PBMCs were isolated from 8 to 10 ml of fresh peripheral blood by Ficoll-Paque density gradient centrifugation. Total RNA was extracted with Trizol reagent, and quality was checked on an Agilent 2100 Bioanalyzer.

The rearranged segments are TRBV28 and TRBJ2-5; 10 junctional bases match TRBD2. This TCR derives from a woman aged 40 to 50 with Graves' ophthalmopathy. The specimen sequenced was blood. The nucleotides are TGTGCCAGCAGCCCCTTCAGCGGGAGGGCTGTGGTGACCCAGTACTTC. The translation is CASSPFSGRAVVTQYF.